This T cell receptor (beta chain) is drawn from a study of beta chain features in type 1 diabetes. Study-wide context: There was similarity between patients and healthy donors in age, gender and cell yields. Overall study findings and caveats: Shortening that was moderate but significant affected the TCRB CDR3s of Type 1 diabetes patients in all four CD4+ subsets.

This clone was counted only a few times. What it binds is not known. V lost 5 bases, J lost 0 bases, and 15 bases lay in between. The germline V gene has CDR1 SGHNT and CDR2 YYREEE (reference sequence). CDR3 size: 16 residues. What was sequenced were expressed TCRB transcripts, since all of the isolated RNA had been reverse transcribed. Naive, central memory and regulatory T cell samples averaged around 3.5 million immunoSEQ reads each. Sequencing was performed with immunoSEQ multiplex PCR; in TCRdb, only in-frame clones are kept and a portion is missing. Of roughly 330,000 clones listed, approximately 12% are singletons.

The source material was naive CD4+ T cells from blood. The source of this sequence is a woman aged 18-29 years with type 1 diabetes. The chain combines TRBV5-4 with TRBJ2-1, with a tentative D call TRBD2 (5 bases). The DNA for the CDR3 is TGTGCCAGCAGTTCCGGACTCCCCAGCTCCTACAATGAGCAGTTCTTC. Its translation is CASSSGLPSSYNEQFF.